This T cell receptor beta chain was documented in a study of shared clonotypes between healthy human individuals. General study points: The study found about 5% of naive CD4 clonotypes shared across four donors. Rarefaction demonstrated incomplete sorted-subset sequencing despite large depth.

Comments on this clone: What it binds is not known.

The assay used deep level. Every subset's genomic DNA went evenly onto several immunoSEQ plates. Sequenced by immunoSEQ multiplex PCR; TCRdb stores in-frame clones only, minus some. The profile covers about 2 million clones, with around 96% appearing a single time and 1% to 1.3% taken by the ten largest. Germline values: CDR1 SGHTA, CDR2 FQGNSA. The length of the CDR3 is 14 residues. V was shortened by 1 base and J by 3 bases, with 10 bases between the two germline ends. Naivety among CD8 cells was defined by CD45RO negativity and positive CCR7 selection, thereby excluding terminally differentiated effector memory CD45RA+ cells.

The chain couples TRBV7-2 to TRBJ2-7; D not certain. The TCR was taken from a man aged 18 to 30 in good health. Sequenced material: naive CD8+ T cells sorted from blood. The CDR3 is CASSLGNDGYEQYF. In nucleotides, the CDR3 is TGTGCCAGCAGCTTAGGGAACGACGGCTACGAGCAGTACTTC. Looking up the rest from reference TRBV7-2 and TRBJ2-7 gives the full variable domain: GAGVSQSPSNKVTEKGKDVELRCDPISGHTALYWYRQSLGQGLEFLIYFQGNSAPDKSGLPSDRFSAERTGGSVSTLTIQRTQQEDSAVYLCASSLGNDGYEQYFGPGTRLTVT.